The T cell receptor (beta chain) under discussion was sequenced for a study of T-cell reconstitution after alpha-beta-depleted transplantation in children. This clonotype was picked up many times. Germline CDR1 LGHDT, CDR2 YNNKEL (reference sequence). Between the trimmed V and J ends, which lost 4 bases and 0 bases, there was a span of 15 bases. There are 16 residues in the CDR3. The TCRbeta library was prepared with unique molecular identifiers. TCRdb passed the PCR reads through MiXCR, listing each CDR3 protein once. The sample lists hundreds of thousands of distinct CDR3 sequences, around 10% occurring once.

The J gene is TRBJ1-2, the V gene TRBV3-1; unclear D gene. This receptor was obtained from a human donor who donated a stem cell graft to a child with acute lymphoblastic leukemia. The sequencing here drew on PBMCs from the stem cell graft donor, taken from the stem cell graft. This CDR3 is CASSPQIGRPNYGYTF. The CDR3, as DNA: TGTGCCAGCAGCCCTCAAATCGGGCGGCCTAACTATGGCTACACCTTC.